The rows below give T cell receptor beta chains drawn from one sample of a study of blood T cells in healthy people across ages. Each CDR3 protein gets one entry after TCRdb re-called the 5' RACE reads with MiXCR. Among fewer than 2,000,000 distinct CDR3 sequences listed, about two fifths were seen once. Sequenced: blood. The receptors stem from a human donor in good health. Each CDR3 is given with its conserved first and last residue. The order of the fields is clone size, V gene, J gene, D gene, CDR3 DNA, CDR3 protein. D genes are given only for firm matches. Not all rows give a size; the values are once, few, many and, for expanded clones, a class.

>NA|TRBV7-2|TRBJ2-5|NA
TGTGCCAGCAGCCAGAATGGGGGGGCGGTGGTCACCCAGTACTTC
CASSQNGGAVVTQYF
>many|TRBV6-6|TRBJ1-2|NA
TGTGCCAGCAGTTACCTGGGGCCTTTAATTCACTATGGCTACACCTTC
CASSYLGPLIHYGYTF
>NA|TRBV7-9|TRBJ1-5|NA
TGTTCCAGCAGCTTAGGCGGGAATCAGCCCCAGCATTTT
CSSSLGGNQPQHF
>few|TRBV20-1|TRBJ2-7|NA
TGCAGTGCTAGAGATTGGGACTCACCTTACGAGCAGTACTTC
CSARDWDSPYEQYF
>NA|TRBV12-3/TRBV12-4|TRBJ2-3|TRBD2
TGTGCCAGCAGATGGACTAGCGGGGAAACAGATACGCAGTATTTT
CASRWTSGETDTQYF
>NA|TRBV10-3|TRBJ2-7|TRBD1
TGTGCCATCAGTCCGGAACAGGGGGCTGCTGTGCAGTACTTC
CAISPEQGAAVQYF
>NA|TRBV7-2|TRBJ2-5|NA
TGTGCCAGCAGCCCCGGCCCGGAGTGGGAGACCCAGTACTTC
CASSPGPEWETQYF
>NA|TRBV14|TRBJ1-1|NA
TGTGCCAGCAGCCCCTCCGTTACCGGGAATATAAGGGAGAACACTGAAGCTTTCTTT
CASSPSVTGNIRENTEAFF
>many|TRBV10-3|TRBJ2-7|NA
TGTGCCATCAGCTTGGACAGATCCTACGAGCAGTACTTC
CAISLDRSYEQYF
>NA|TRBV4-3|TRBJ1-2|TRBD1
TGCGCCAGCAGCCAAGAAGGGACAGGGACCTATGGCTACACCTTC
CASSQEGTGTYGYTF
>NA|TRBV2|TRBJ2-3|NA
TGTGCCAGCTCTGGGGAAGGTAGATCGCAGTATTTT
CASSGEGRSQYF
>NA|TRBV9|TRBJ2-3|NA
TGTGCCAGCAGCCCAGGGGGGCGCATAGATACGCAGTATTTT
CASSPGGRIDTQYF
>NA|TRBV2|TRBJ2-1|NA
TGTGCCAGCAGTGCGGGGGAATACAATGAGCAGTTCTTC
CASSAGEYNEQFF
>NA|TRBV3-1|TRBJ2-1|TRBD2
TGTGCCAGCGGGCGTACTAGCGGGGGGAGGAATGAGCAGTTCTTC
CASGRTSGGRNEQFF
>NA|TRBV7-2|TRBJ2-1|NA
TGTGCCAGCAGCCCTACCCAATATCCTCGTGGTGAGCGGTTCTTC
CASSPTQYPRGERFF
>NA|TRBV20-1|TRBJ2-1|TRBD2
TGCAGTGCCACTTTCACGGGGGGGCCTCGCAATGAGCAGTTCTTC
CSATFTGGPRNEQFF
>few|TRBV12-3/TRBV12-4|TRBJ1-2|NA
TGTGCCAGCAGTTTACCGTTCGGGCAGGAGAACTATGGCTACACCTTC
CASSLPFGQENYGYTF
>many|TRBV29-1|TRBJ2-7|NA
TGCAGCGTAAGGAGACAGGACGAGCAGTACTTC
CSVRRQDEQYF
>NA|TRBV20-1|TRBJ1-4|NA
TGCAGTGCTAGAGATCGGATGGCTAATGAAAAACTGTTTTTT
CSARDRMANEKLFF
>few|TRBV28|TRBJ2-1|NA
TGTGCCAGCAGTTTACTGGGGGGACCCAACAATGAGCAGTTCTTC
CASSLLGGPNNEQFF